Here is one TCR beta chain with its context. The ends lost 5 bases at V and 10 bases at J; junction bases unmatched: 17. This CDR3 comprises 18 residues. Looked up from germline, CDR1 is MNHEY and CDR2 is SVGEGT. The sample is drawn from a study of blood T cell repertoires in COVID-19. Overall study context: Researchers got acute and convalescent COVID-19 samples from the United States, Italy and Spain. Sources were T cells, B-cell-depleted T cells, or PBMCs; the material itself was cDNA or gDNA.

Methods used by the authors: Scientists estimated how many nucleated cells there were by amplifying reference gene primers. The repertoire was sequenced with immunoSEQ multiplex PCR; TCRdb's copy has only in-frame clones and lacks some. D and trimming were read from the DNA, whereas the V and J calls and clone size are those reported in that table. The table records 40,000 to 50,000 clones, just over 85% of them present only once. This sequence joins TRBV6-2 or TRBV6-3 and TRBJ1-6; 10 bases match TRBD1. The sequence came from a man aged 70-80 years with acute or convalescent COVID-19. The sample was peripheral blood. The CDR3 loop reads CASSPHEDRGRSRSPLHF. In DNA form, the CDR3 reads TGTGCCAGCAGTCCCCACGAAGACAGGGGGCGTAGTCGATCACCCCTCCACTTT.